This is a list of T cell receptor beta chains from one sample in a study of T cell responses to AZD1222 COVID-19 vaccine. Assay used: immunoSEQ multiplex PCR; TCRdb lists only in-frame clones, some missing. Here the sample spans 120,000 or so clones, 88% being singletons. The sample consisted of peripheral blood, taken 28 days after the second AZD1222 dose. The receptors were sampled from an adult who received the AZD1222 COVID-19 vaccine. Each CDR3 is given without its conserved first and last residue.

j_call v_call cdr3_aa
TRBJ2-6 TRBV3-1/TRBV3-2 ASSQRTGLMSGANVLT
TRBJ2-2 TRBV7-7 ASSLAGQGATGELF
TRBJ2-2 TRBV19 ASREYGWGEITGELF
TRBJ2-7 TRBV3-1/TRBV3-2 ASSQRGWDRGHEQY
TRBJ1-4 TRBV6-2/TRBV6-3 ASSPREKLF
TRBJ2-2 TRBV30 AWSKNAGTDNTGELF
TRBJ1-6 TRBV5-1 ASSGTGLMASPLH
TRBJ1-2 TRBV19 ASWTGALYGYT
TRBJ2-7 TRBV11-2 ASSRGPSETYEQY
TRBJ1-2 TRBV19 ASRDPVGARAYGYT
TRBJ1-5 TRBV7-2 ASSLVGGRGNQPQH
TRBJ1-1 TRBV11-2 ASSSYGQENTEAF
TRBJ2-2 TRBV28 ASTMDPGELF
TRBJ1-5 TRBV19 ASSPRGSVSNQPQH
TRBJ2-7 TRBV5-6 ASSLGGKQYEQY
TRBJ2-1 TRBV7-6 ASSLIDGEQF
TRBJ1-2 TRBV9 ASSVDNRGGGYT
TRBJ1-3 TRBV30 AHRGQGALTSGNTIY
TRBJ2-7 TRBV6-1 ASSESGTDPYEQY
TRBJ2-5 TRBV12-3/TRBV12-4 ASSLTEETQY
TRBJ1-6 TRBV15 ATSRDQQGKISYNSPLH
TRBJ2-1 TRBV19 ASSIVGPAGHNEQF
TRBJ1-4 TRBV18 ASSPQGNRGGEKLF
TRBJ2-1 TRBV7-3 ASSRPSGEQF
TRBJ2-4 TRBV19 ASSIEEGHGTKNIQY
TRBJ2-3 TRBV4-2 ASSQDGSTDTQY
TRBJ2-7 TRBV18 ASSLAPGQGNEQY
TRBJ1-4 TRBV4-2 ASSQEGQTLPEKLF
TRBJ1-1 TRBV5-4 ASSSVVTEAF
TRBJ1-2 TRBV7-2 ASSSNRRGYT
TRBJ2-7 TRBV11-2 ASSRGQSRVYEQY
TRBJ1-1 TRBV11-2 ASSLVGNFIGGRDTEAF
TRBJ1-2 TRBV7-3 ASRPSTGGNYGYT
TRBJ2-6 TRBV28 ASWARDEGANVLT
TRBJ1-4 TRBV4-1 ASSYGRREKLF
TRBJ1-3 TRBV7-2 ASSPRGSGNTIY
TRBJ1-1 TRBV6-1 ASKAMGAEAF
TRBJ2-7 TRBV7-8 ASSLETSGATYEQY
TRBJ1-1 TRBV4-1 ASSQGGRNEAF
TRBJ1-1 TRBV6-5 ASTSDRTFEAF
TRBJ2-5 TRBV5-1 ASSWTSGRVVETQY
TRBJ2-2 TRBV29-1 SVERSGGDSGELF
TRBJ2-5 TRBV19 ASSSGLAVTETQY
TRBJ2-1 TRBV6-2/TRBV6-3 ASSSRRLAGNEQF
TRBJ1-2 TRBV6-5 ASSPGQSLYGYT